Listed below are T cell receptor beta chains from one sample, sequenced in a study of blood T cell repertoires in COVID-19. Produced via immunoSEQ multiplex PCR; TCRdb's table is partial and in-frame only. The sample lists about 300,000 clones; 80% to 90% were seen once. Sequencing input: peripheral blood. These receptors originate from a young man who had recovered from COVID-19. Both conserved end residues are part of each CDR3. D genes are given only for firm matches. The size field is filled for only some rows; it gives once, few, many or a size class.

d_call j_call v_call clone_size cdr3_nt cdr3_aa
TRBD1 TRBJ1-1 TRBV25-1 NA TGTGCCAGCAGTGAGCCGACAGGGAGAGAGACTGAAGCTTTCTTT CASSEPTGRETEAFF
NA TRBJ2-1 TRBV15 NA TGTGCCACCAGCAGACGGCAGAGGCTCTACAATGAGCAGTTCTTC CATSRRQRLYNEQFF
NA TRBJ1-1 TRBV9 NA TGTGCCAGCAGCCCACAGGGATCTGGGCAGGGGCCAAGGAACACTGAAGCTTTCTTT CASSPQGSGQGPRNTEAFF
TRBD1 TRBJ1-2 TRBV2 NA TGTGCCAGCAGTTGGACAGGGGATGGCTACACCTTC CASSWTGDGYTF
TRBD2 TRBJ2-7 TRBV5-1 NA TGCGCCAGCAGCTTGTCAGCGGGAGGGACCTACGAGCAGTACTTC CASSLSAGGTYEQYF
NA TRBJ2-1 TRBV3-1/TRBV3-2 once TGTGCCAGCAGCCAAGTGACAGAATGGGTTTCCTACAATGAGCAGTTCTTC CASSQVTEWVSYNEQFF
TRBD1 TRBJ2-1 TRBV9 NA TGTGCCAGCAGCCCGAGGGGAGGGGGACAGGGTGATGAGCAGTTCTTC CASSPRGGGQGDEQFF
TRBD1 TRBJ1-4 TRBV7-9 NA TGTGCCAGCAGCTTGGCACAGGGGTTAAGTGAAAAACTGTTTTTT CASSLAQGLSEKLFF
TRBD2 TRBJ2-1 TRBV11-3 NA TGTGCCAGCAGTTTGACTAGCGGGGGTAACAATGAGCAGTTCTTC CASSLTSGGNNEQFF
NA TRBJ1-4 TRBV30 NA TGTGCCTGGTCGCCCGGGGGAGAAAAACTGTTTTTT CAWSPGGEKLFF
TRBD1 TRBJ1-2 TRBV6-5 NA TGTGCCAGCAGCTCGGGACAGCACTATGGCTACACCTTC CASSSGQHYGYTF
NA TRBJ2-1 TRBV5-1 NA TGCGCCAGCAGCTCCGGACTGGCCTCATGGGATGAGCAGTTCTTC CASSSGLASWDEQFF
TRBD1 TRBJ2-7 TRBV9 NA TGTGCCAGCAGCGTAGCTGGGGGACAGGGCTACGAGCAGTACTTC CASSVAGGQGYEQYF
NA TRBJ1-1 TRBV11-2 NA TGTGCCAGCAGCTTGGGGGCGAGTGGCACTGAAGCTTTCTTT CASSLGASGTEAFF
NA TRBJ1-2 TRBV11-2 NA TGTGCCAGCAGCTTAGATGCCTACACTCGACCCGAGGCTGGCTACACCTTC CASSLDAYTRPEAGYTF
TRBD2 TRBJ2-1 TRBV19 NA TGTGCCAGTAATCTAGCGGGAGGCGATGAGCAGTTCTTC CASNLAGGDEQFF
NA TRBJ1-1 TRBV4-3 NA TGCGCCAGCAGCCTCGGCGAGGGAGGCACTGAAGCTTTCTTT CASSLGEGGTEAFF
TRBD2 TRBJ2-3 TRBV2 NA TGTGCCAGCAGTGATAGCGGGGGGTCGGGAGATACGCAGTATTTT CASSDSGGSGDTQYF
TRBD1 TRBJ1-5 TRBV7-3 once TGTGCCAGCAGCTTGGGGGACAGGAGCAATCAGCCCCAGCATTTT CASSLGDRSNQPQHF
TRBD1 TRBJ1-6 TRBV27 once TGTGCCAGCAGTTTGGCGGTAGGACAGGGCAATTCACCCCTCCACTTT CASSLAVGQGNSPLHF
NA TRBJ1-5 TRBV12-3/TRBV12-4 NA TGTGCCAGCAGTTTGGAGGATCAGCCCCAGCATTTT CASSLEDQPQHF
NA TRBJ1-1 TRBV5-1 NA TGCGCCAGCAGCACCGGGAGGAACACTGAAGCTTTCTTT CASSTGRNTEAFF
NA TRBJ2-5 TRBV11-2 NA TGTGCCAGCAGCTTAGACACTCTAGCCCAAGAGACCCAGTACTTC CASSLDTLAQETQYF
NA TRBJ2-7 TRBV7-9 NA TGTGCCAGCAGCTTAGGGCAGTACTCCTACGAGCAGTACTTC CASSLGQYSYEQYF
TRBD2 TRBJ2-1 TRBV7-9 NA TGTGCCAGCAGCTTAGGGACTAGCGGACGGAATGAGCAGTTCTTC CASSLGTSGRNEQFF
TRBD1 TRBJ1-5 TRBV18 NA TGTGCCAGCCAAGGGGGCCCAGAACAGCCCCAGCATTTT CASQGGPEQPQHF
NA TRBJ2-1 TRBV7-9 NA TGTGCCAGCAGCCACACGAATGAGCAGTTCTTC CASSHTNEQFF
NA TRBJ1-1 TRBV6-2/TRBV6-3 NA TGTGCCAGCAGTTTAACCGGGCCTAGGGGCACTGAAGCTTTCTTT CASSLTGPRGTEAFF
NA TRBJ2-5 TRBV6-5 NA TGTGCCAGCAGGACAACCCAAGAGACCCAGTACTTC CASRTTQETQYF
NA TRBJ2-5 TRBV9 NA TGTGCCAGCAGCCGCGGGGCGGCACCCGTTACCCAAGAGACCCAGTACTTC CASSRGAAPVTQETQYF
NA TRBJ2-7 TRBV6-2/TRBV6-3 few TGTGCCAGCAGTTATCAGGGGAATTTGTACGAGCAGTACTTC CASSYQGNLYEQYF
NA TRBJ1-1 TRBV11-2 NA TGTGCCAGCAGCTTAGGCCTTGGGCTGACTGAAGCTTTCTTT CASSLGLGLTEAFF
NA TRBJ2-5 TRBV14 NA TGTGCCAGCAGCACCATAGCGCAAGAGACCCAGTACTTC CASSTIAQETQYF
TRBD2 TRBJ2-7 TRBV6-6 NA TGTGCCAGCAGTTACGGGCAAGCTAGCGGGGCCTACGAGCAGTACTTC CASSYGQASGAYEQYF
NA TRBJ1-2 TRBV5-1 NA TGCGCCAGCAGCTTGGGACGGGGTAACTATGGCTACACCTTC CASSLGRGNYGYTF
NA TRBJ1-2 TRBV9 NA TGTGCCAGCAGCGCCGATGAAGGGGTCGGCTACACCTTC CASSADEGVGYTF
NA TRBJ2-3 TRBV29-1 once TGCAGCGTTGATGCGCGGGGCTGGAGCACAGATACGCAGTATTTT CSVDARGWSTDTQYF
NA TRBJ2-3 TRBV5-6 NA TGTGCCAGCAGCCCCTTGGGGGGGGCGGCTAGCACAGATACGCAGTATTTT CASSPLGGAASTDTQYF
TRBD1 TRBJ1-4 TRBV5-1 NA TGCGCCAGCAGCCCGCAGGGACAGGGATTAGAAAAACTGTTTTTT CASSPQGQGLEKLFF
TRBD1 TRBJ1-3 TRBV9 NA TGTGCCAGCAGCGTAGAGGGGGCAGCCGGAAACACCATATATTTT CASSVEGAAGNTIYF
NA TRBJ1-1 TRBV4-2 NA TGTGCCAGCAGCCAAGGGATAGGGGAGAACACTGAAGCTTTCTTT CASSQGIGENTEAFF
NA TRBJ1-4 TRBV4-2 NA TGTGCCAGCAGCCAAGACCAGCGGCTGTTTTTT CASSQDQRLFF
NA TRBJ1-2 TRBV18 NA TGTGCCAGCACCCAAGGGGTCCTGGATGGCTACACCTTC CASTQGVLDGYTF
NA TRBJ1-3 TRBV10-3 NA TGTGCCATCAGTGAAGGGGTCTCTGGAAACACCATATATTTT CAISEGVSGNTIYF
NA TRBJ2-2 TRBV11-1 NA TGTGCCAGCAGCTCTGGGCCTAACACCGGGGAGCTGTTTTTT CASSSGPNTGELFF